This TCR beta chain emerged from a study of cytomegalovirus exposure and HLA in healthy donors. The PCR contained 60 Vbeta and 13 Jbeta primers. The table came from immunoSEQ multiplex PCR; TCRdb's copy has only in-frame clones and leaves some out. Here the sample spans around 39,000 clones, roughly 60% being singletons. This clone was observed once. Germline CDR1 DFQATT, CDR2 SNEGSKA (reference sequence). V gave up 6 bases and J gave up 4 bases, with 4 bases separating them. This CDR3 has 10 amino acids. V usage is TRBV20-1 and J usage is TRBJ2-1, with unresolved D. The TCR sequence derives from a human donor in good health. Source material: PBMCs. DNA of the CDR3: TGCAGTGCACAGTACAATGAGCAGTTCTTC. As protein: CSAQYNEQFF.